One and the same sample provided the 28 T cell receptor beta chains below, sequenced in a study of shared clonotypes between healthy human individuals (dated by TCRdb to 2020 to 2022). Libraries were prepared through the immunoSEQ multiplex PCR assay. The clones in this table, taken by TCRdb from immuneACCESS, are in-frame only. Not every clone is retained; where verified, under half of the shortfall comes from an unresolved V gene, and the cause of the rest is unknown. The sample yields roughly 2.4 million clones; 90% to 97% were counted once. The top ten clonotypes cover about 0.13% of the sample. The sequenced sample consisted of naive CD4+ T cells sorted from blood. According to the study, the label for this sample's cell subset or site signals: CD45RA+ positively selected. The receptors come from a man aged 18 to 35 in good health.

This clone occurred once. The chain employs TRBV28 and TRBJ2-3; D possibly uses TRBD1 or TRBD2 (6 bases each). This CDR3 has 13 residues. Germline values: CDR1 MDHEN, CDR2 SYDVKM. Trimming pared 3 bases from V and 6 bases from J, leaving 10 bases between. CDR3 coding DNA: TGTGCCAGCAGTTTTAGGGGGGTGGATACGCAGTATTTT. Its protein is CASSFRGVDTQYF. Full variable domain (rest looked up from reference TRBV28 and TRBJ2-3): DVKVTQSSRYLVKRTGEKVFLECVQDMDHENMFWYRQDPGLGLRLIYFSYDVKMKEKGDIPEGYSVSREKKERFSLILESASTNQTSMYLCASSFRGVDTQYFGPGTRLTVL.

This chain joins TRBV5-6 and TRBJ2-6; D is uncertain. V lost 2 bases, J lost 0 bases, and 15 bases lay in between. Looked up from germline, CDR1 is SGHDT and CDR2 is YYEEEE. CDR3 length: 18 residues. In DNA, the CDR3 is TGTGCCAGCAGCTTCCCAGGCCAACCATCCTCTGGGGCCAACGTCCTGACTTTC. It specifies CASSFPGQPSSGANVLTF.

This chain joins TRBV9 and TRBJ2-7, with 8 bases matching TRBD2. CDR1 and CDR2 (germline): SGDLS, YYNGEE. The ends lost 0 bases at V and 1 base at J; junction bases unmatched: 3. The CDR3 covers 15 residues. For the CDR3, the DNA is TGTGCCAGCAGCGTAGACGGCGGGGGGTCCTACGAGCAGTACTTC. Translating gives CASSVDGGGSYEQYF.

For the CDR3, the DNA is TGTGCCAGCAGCTTAGCTCTAGCGGGAGGCGAGCAGTACTTC. Protein: CASSLALAGGEQYF. The chain carries TRBV7-9 and TRBJ2-7; TRBD2 matches 11 bases. This CDR3 spans 14 amino acids. Germline V gene sequence: CDR1 SEHNR, CDR2 FQNEAQ (reference sequence). Trimming at V came to 0 bases and at J to 6 bases, leaving 1 base not matched to a gene.

J is TRBJ2-4 and V is TRBV23-1; D possibly matches TRBD1 or TRBD2 (5 bases each). TRBV23-1 is given ORF status, its function remaining uncertain. The germline V and J ends were trimmed by 2 bases and 0 bases, with 11 bases remaining between them. This CDR3 is built from 16 residues. CDR3 DNA: TGCGCCAGCAGTCAAACCGGGACGGTAGCCAAAAACATTCAGTACTTC. Translating gives CASSQTGTVAKNIQYF.

The rearrangement links TRBV6-5 to TRBJ2-5; the D gene is possibly TRBD2 (6 bases). Per the germline V gene, CDR1 is MNHEY and CDR2 is SVGAGI. The CDR3 has 12 residues. Between the trimmed V and J ends, which lost 5 bases and 5 bases, there was a span of 9 bases. The DNA for the CDR3 is TGTGCCAGCAGTGGGGGGAGGGAGACCCAGTACTTC. Amino acids: CASSGGRETQYF.

The rearrangement joins TRBV7-2 to TRBJ1-6, with D possibly TRBD1 on 5 matching bases. Germline lookup yields CDR1 SGHTA and CDR2 FQGNSA. CDR3 size: 13 residues. Between the trimmed V and J ends, which lost 3 bases and 8 bases, there was a span of 8 bases. The CDR3 region is CASSLGDYSPLHF. CDR3 DNA sequence: TGTGCCAGCAGCTTGGGGGATTATTCACCCCTCCACTTT.

This chain connects TRBV7-2 to TRBJ2-7; D uncertain. Germline values: CDR1 SGHTA, CDR2 FQGNSA. The CDR3 has 15 amino acids. With 1 base removed from V and 2 bases from J, the gap between germline ends came to 12 bases. The CDR3 protein is CASSLGVAQAYEQYF. CDR3 nucleotides: TGTGCCAGCAGCTTAGGAGTAGCCCAGGCCTACGAGCAGTACTTC.

The chain carries TRBV7-9 and TRBJ1-4; D perhaps matches TRBD1 (5 bases). With 0 bases removed from V and 7 bases from J, the gap between germline ends came to 18 bases. Per germline, CDR1 SEHNR and CDR2 FQNEAQ (reference sequence). CDR3 length: 17 amino acids. The CDR3 loop reads CASSLAGKGRRGEKLFF. In nucleotides, the CDR3 is TGTGCCAGCAGCTTAGCGGGGAAGGGGCGGCGTGGTGAAAAACTGTTTTTT.

As to this clone: Other nucleotide sequences from this sample produce the same CDR3. V is TRBV5-4 and J is TRBJ2-1, with D possibly being TRBD1 (5 bases). The V end was cut by 0 bases, the J end by 0 bases, with 7 bases between. CDR1 and CDR2 (germline): SGHNT, YYREEE (reference sequence). CDR3 length: 15 amino acids. CDR3 DNA sequence: TGTGCCAGCAGCTTGGGGCAGGGCTCCTACAATGAGCAGTTCTTC. It encodes CASSLGQGSYNEQFF.

The V and J genes are TRBV5-1 and TRBJ2-2, with TRBD1 identical over 7 bases. The CDR3 totals 16 residues. The V segment lost 2 bases and the J segment 0 bases; nucleotides outside the gene matches: 4. The germline CDR1 and CDR2 sequences are SGHRS and YFSETQ. The CDR3 DNA sequence: TGCGCCAGCAGCTTAGGACAGGTTTCGAACACCGGGGAGCTGTTTTTT. This codes for CASSLGQVSNTGELFF.

This chain connects TRBV5-4 to TRBJ2-5, with TRBD1 identical over 7 bases. With V trimmed by 3 bases and J by 5 bases, 16 bases remained unmatched. The CDR3 is made up of 17 amino acids. The germline CDR1 and CDR2 sequences are SGHNT and YYREEE (reference sequence). CDR3 residues: CASSSTTGTEGLETQYF. The CDR3 DNA reads TGTGCCAGCAGCTCGACTACCGGGACAGAAGGACTTGAGACCCAGTACTTC. Full variable domain (outside the CDR3, taken from reference TRBV5-4 and TRBJ2-5): ETGVTQSPTHLIKTRGQQVTLRCSSQSGHNTVSWYQQALGQGPQFIFQYYREEENGRGNFPPRFSGLQFPNYSSELNVNALELDDSALYLCASSSTTGTEGLETQYFGPGTRLLVL.

J is TRBJ1-2 and V is TRBV10-1; 8 bases agree with TRBD1. With 9 bases clipped from V and 6 bases from J, the junction kept 12 bases outside the gene matches. Germline V CDR1 and CDR2: WNHNN, SYGVQD (reference sequence). The CDR3 runs to 14 residues. The chain's CDR3 is CARESGTGLHGYTF. DNA for the CDR3: TGCGCCAGAGAATCCGGGACAGGCTTGCATGGCTACACCTTC.

About this clone itself: This same CDR3 is encoded by further DNA sequences in the sample. The gene calls are TRBV16 and TRBJ2-7, with D hard to call. Trimming removed 0 bases from V and 1 base from J, with 1 base in between. CDR1 and CDR2 (germline): KGHSY, FQNENV. The CDR3 is 12 amino acids. CDR3: CASSQSSYEQYF. CDR3 sequence (DNA): TGTGCCAGCAGCCAATCGTCCTACGAGCAGTACTTC.

Concerning this clone: The same CDR3 arises from other DNA sequences in this sample as well. CDR3 in DNA: TGTGCCAGCAGTGAAGGGCGTTCCTCTGGAAACACCATATATTTT. Its protein is CASSEGRSSGNTIYF. The J gene is TRBJ1-3, the V gene TRBV2; D remains unclear. V lost 1 base and J lost 0, with 7 bases in between. Germline assignment: CDR1 SNHLY and CDR2 FYNNEI. The CDR3 contains 15 residues.

V gene TRBV2 combines with J gene TRBJ1-2; D is unclear. Trimming shortened V by 1 base and J by 6 bases, and 15 bases separated the two germline ends. The CDR3 sequence is 15 residues long. The V gene's germline CDR1 is SNHLY and CDR2 FYNNEI. Here the CDR3 reads CASSEEGIGSHGYTF. The CDR3 nucleotides read TGTGCCAGCAGTGAAGAGGGCATTGGGTCACATGGCTACACCTTC.

The rearrangement uses TRBV7-8 and TRBJ2-4; possibly TRBD1 for D (6 bases). The germline V and J ends were trimmed by 1 base and 1 base, with 8 bases remaining between them. Germline CDR1 reads SGHVS; CDR2 reads FQNEAQ. The CDR3 sequence is 15 residues long. The CDR3 sequence: CASSLEGVAKNIQYF. CDR3 nucleotides: TGTGCCAGCAGCTTAGAGGGGGTCGCCAAAAACATTCAGTACTTC.

The chain uses TRBV11-3 and TRBJ2-1; tentative D call: TRBD2 (5 bases). The ends were cut back, 1 base at V and 5 bases at J, with 12 bases in the middle. The CDR3 is made up of 15 amino acids. Germline V gene lookup returns CDR1 SGHNT and CDR2 YENEEA. The DNA for the CDR3 is TGTGCCAGCAGCTTAGTGTCGGGAAAGCACAATGAGCAGTTCTTC. It is translated as CASSLVSGKHNEQFF.

V is TRBV6-6 and J is TRBJ2-7; TRBD1 matches at 8 bases. Germline assignment: CDR1 MNHNY and CDR2 SVGAGI (reference sequence). The ends lost 6 bases at V and 3 bases at J; junction bases unmatched: 10. CDR3 size: 15 residues. The CDR3 protein is CASSFRRDRYYEQYF. The CDR3 region has the DNA TGTGCCAGCAGCTTTCGACGGGACAGGTACTACGAGCAGTACTTC.

The rearrangement links TRBV25-1 to TRBJ1-1; TRBD1 agrees at 10 bases. V was clipped by 3 bases and J by 9 bases; unmatched bases: 1. Germline V gene lookup returns CDR1 MGHDK and CDR2 SYGVNS. The CDR3 is made up of 12 amino acids. CDR3 in DNA: TGTGCCAGCAGTGAGGGACAGGGGAAAGCTTTCTTT. This codes for CASSEGQGKAFF.

This chain links TRBV9 with TRBJ1-2; D gene ambiguous. Looked up from germline, CDR1 is SGDLS and CDR2 is YYNGEE. This CDR3 contains 15 residues. V shed 3 bases and J shed 4 bases, with 16 bases lying between them. The DNA for the CDR3 is TGTGCCAGCAGCGCCTCCCAAGGGCTCAGCTATGGCTACACCTTC. It encodes CASSASQGLSYGYTF.

The chain recombines TRBV2 with TRBJ1-5; D is perhaps TRBD1 (5 bases). Germline lookup yields CDR1 SNHLY and CDR2 FYNNEI. The CDR3 covers 15 residues. Trimming stripped 1 base from V and 7 bases from J, with 14 bases between. The CDR3 sequence: CASSEVGREGQPQHF. DNA for the CDR3: TGTGCCAGCAGTGAAGTTGGCAGGGAGGGGCAGCCCCAGCATTTT.

V gene TRBV6-5 combines with J gene TRBJ2-3, with 10 bases that match TRBD2. Germline V gene sequence: CDR1 MNHEY, CDR2 SVGAGI. CDR3 length equals 16 residues. J lost 7 bases, V lost 0 bases, and 7 bases had no gene match. CDR3 sequence (DNA): TGTGCCAGCAGTTACTCTGCTAGCGGGAGCATAAATACGCAGTATTTT. Protein product: CASSYSASGSINTQYF.

The chain employs TRBV4-3 and TRBJ1-5; TRBD1 matches 8 bases. Germline-derived CDR1 and CDR2 are LGHNA and YSLEER. The CDR3 is 16 amino acids. V was pared by 0 bases and J by 7 bases, with 8 bases of the junction left unmatched. CDR3 loop: CASSQDTGQGWQPQHF. In DNA form, the CDR3 reads TGCGCCAGCAGCCAAGATACCGGACAGGGTTGGCAGCCCCAGCATTTT.

This clone has more than one count but fewer than ten. This sample also contains other DNA sequences that code for the same CDR3. The CDR3 DNA sequence: TGTGCCAGCAGCTTAGAGCCCGGGGAGCTGTTTTTT. Translation gives CASSLEPGELFF. This chain connects TRBV5-6 to TRBJ2-2; D not resolved. Germline CDR1 and CDR2: SGHDT and YYEEEE. This CDR3 region has 12 residues. Trimming took 2 bases from V and 6 from J, leaving 5 bases between them.

The rearrangement links TRBV5-1 to TRBJ1-1; 9 bases are shared with TRBD1. J lost 6 bases, V lost 4 bases, and 7 bases had no gene match. The CDR3 is made up of 14 amino acids. Germline V gene data show CDR1 as SGHRS and CDR2 as YFSETQ. The CDR3: CASSTGTGWSEAFF. The CDR3 DNA is TGCGCCAGCAGCACCGGGACAGGGTGGTCTGAAGCTTTCTTT.

About this clone: Other nucleotide sequences in the sample specify the same CDR3. The CDR3, as DNA: TGCGCCAGCAGCTTGGGTCAGGGGGATTCACCCCTCCACTTT. This encodes CASSLGQGDSPLHF. The J gene is TRBJ1-6, the V gene TRBV5-1; TRBD1 agrees at 7 bases. CDR3 length equals 14 residues. The V gene's germline CDR1 is SGHRS and CDR2 YFSETQ. The junction had 2 bases not matched to a gene; V was cut back by 0 bases and J by 8 bases. The full variable domain, with the rest looked up from reference TRBV5-1 and TRBJ1-6, is KAGVTQTPRYLIKTRGQQVTLSCSPISGHRSVSWYQQTPGQGLQFLFEYFSETQRNKGNFPGRFSGRQFSNSRSEMNVSTLELGDSALYLCASSLGQGDSPLHFGNGTRLTVT.

This rearrangement joins TRBV7-3 to TRBJ1-1; no firm D call. The CDR3 extends over 16 amino acids. Trimming removed 5 bases at V and 0 bases at J, with 16 bases between. The germline CDR1 and CDR2 sequences are SGHTA and FQGTGA. CDR3 coding DNA: TGTGCCAGCAGCATCGAGGGCCCAGGATTGAACACTGAAGCTTTCTTT. As protein: CASSIEGPGLNTEAFF.